One sample yielded the 29 T cell receptor beta chains listed below, sequenced in a study of blood T cells in healthy people across ages. Next came a second PCR, run for about 6 to 11 cycles, which used a sample-barcoded 5' primer along with a J-beta primer mix. TCRdb itself ran the 5' RACE reads through MiXCR, one entry per CDR3 protein. The sample consists of around 820,000 distinct CDR3 sequences, 25% of them appearing once. This same sample was also part of a study on T cells of mothers and their children.

Sequencing input: blood. These receptor sequences come from a boy under 18 in good health.

The table lists this clonotype with many counts. The V and J genes are TRBV20-1 and TRBJ1-1; D uncertain. Germline lookup yields CDR1 DFQATT and CDR2 SNEGSKA (reference sequence). The CDR3 is 12 residues long. The ends were cut back, 3 bases at V and 1 base at J, with 6 bases in the middle. In DNA, the CDR3 is TGCAGTGCTAGTGTCAGGAACACTGAAGCTTTCTTT. Amino acid sequence: CSASVRNTEAFF.

This clonotype has more than one count but fewer than ten. This chain links TRBV25-1 with TRBJ2-3; perhaps D is TRBD1 or TRBD2 (5 bases each). The CDR3 spans 13 residues. Germline loops: CDR1 MGHDK, CDR2 SYGVNS. Trimming took 6 bases from V and 4 from J, leaving 11 bases between them. The CDR3 nucleotides are TGTGCCAGCAGGTGGGACCGCCCAGATACGCAGTATTTT. This codes for CASRWDRPDTQYF.

J is TRBJ2-5 and V is TRBV6-1, with D unresolved. Germline V lookup: CDR1 MNHNS, CDR2 SASEGT. Trimming removed 1 base from V and 5 bases from J, with 11 bases in between. The length of the CDR3 is 14 residues. The CDR3 reads CASSEVLLGETQYF. The CDR3 nucleotides are TGTGCCAGCAGTGAAGTGTTGTTAGGCGAGACCCAGTACTTC.

This chain joins TRBV7-2 and TRBJ2-7; tentative D call: TRBD1 (5 bases). Looked up from germline, CDR1 is SGHTA and CDR2 is FQGNSA. This CDR3 contains 12 residues. With 4 bases removed from V and 5 bases from J, the gap between germline ends came to 9 bases. The CDR3: CASSWLGDEQYF. The CDR3 nucleotides read TGTGCCAGCAGCTGGCTAGGGGACGAGCAGTACTTC.

The chain combines TRBV5-1 with TRBJ2-7; D is possibly TRBD1 or TRBD2 (5 bases each). This CDR3 comprises 15 residues. The germline V gene encodes CDR1 SGHRS and CDR2 YFSETQ. Trimming took off 3 bases at V and 4 bases at J, with 17 bases between the two ends. CDR3 bases: TGCGCCAGCAGCTCGTACTCGGGACGGACTTACGAGCAGTACTTC. Its translation is CASSSYSGRTYEQYF. Combining the CDR3 with reference TRBV5-1 and TRBJ2-7 gives the whole variable domain KAGVTQTPRYLIKTRGQQVTLSCSPISGHRSVSWYQQTPGQGLQFLFEYFSETQRNKGNFPGRFSGRQFSNSRSEMNVSTLELGDSALYLCASSSYSGRTYEQYFGPGTRLTVT.

The chain has TRBV12-3 or TRBV12-4 and TRBJ2-4; no firm D call. This CDR3 contains 15 residues. Trimming left V 7 bases short and J 3 bases short, with 16 bases between. The CDR3 sequence: CASTVWTESKNIQYF. The CDR3 coding sequence is TGTGCCAGCACCGTTTGGACGGAAAGCAAAAACATTCAGTACTTC.

To note about this clonotype: Without the conserved terminal phenylalanine or tryptophan, this CDR3 likely stems from a read error. The chain joins TRBV12-3 or TRBV12-4 to TRBJ2-3; 8 bases agree with TRBD1. The CDR3 sequence is 15 residues long. The ends lost 7 bases at V and 2 bases at J; junction bases unmatched: 8. CDR3: CASTINRGNTDTQYS. The CDR3 coding sequence is TGTGCCAGCACAATCAACAGGGGGAACACAGATACGCAGTATTCT.

V and J are TRBV4-2 and TRBJ2-5; D gene ambiguous. Germline CDR1 and CDR2: LGHNA and YNFKEQ. The CDR3 length is 12 residues. V was clipped by 0 bases and J by 5 bases, with 4 bases between them. The CDR3 region is CASSQDDETQYF. The CDR3 DNA follows: TGTGCCAGCAGCCAAGATGACGAGACCCAGTACTTC.

This clonotype has only a few counts. This chain connects TRBV4-3 to TRBJ2-3, with 10 bases lining up with TRBD1. The V and J ends lost 5 bases and 5 bases, in that order; junction bases with no gene match: 7. The CDR3 has 15 amino acids. Germline V gene sequence: CDR1 LGHNA, CDR2 YSLEER. The CDR3 DNA is TGCGCCAGCAGCTCCGGGACAGGGGTTGTAGATACGCAGTATTTT. This sequence encodes CASSSGTGVVDTQYF.

Remarks on this clonotype: At one of its ends the junction is not consistent with the germline gene, which may arise from a read error. The chain recombines TRBV20-1 with TRBJ1-1; no clear D gene. Germline loops: CDR1 DFQATT, CDR2 SNEGSKA (reference sequence). CDR3 length: 14 amino acids. The DNA of the CDR3 is TGCAGTGCTGCCGAGAGAAGAGCCTGGGCTGAAGCTCTCTTT. As protein: CSAAERRAWAEALF.

This clonotype was seen repeatedly, ten times or more. The chain joins TRBV6-2 or TRBV6-3 to TRBJ2-5; 8 bases agree with TRBD2. The CDR3 spans 13 residues. The V and J ends lost 4 bases and 3 bases, in that order; junction bases with no gene match: 1. Germline V CDR1 and CDR2: MNHEY, SVGEGT. CDR3 sequence reads: CASSSGLEETQYF. The CDR3, as DNA: TGTGCCAGCAGTTCGGGACTAGAAGAGACCCAGTACTTC.

The V and J genes are TRBV7-2 and TRBJ2-3, with unresolved D. Trimming took 4 bases from V and 4 from J, leaving 12 bases between them. Germline CDR1 and CDR2: SGHTA and FQGNSA. The CDR3 runs 14 residues. Here the CDR3 reads CASSSRPGSDTQYF. CDR3 in DNA: TGTGCCAGCAGCTCCAGGCCCGGCTCAGATACGCAGTATTTT.

V gene TRBV28 combines with J gene TRBJ2-5; TRBD1 matches at 9 bases. Germline V CDR1 and CDR2: MDHEN, SYDVKM. The V segment lost 5 bases and the J segment 4 bases; nucleotides outside the gene matches: 8. The CDR3 length is 15 residues. CDR3 nucleotides: TGTGCCAGCAGTGGTCCGGGACAGGGAGGAGAGACCCAGTACTTC. Translated, it gives CASSGPGQGGETQYF. Supplemented by reference TRBV28 and TRBJ2-5, the full variable domain reads DVKVTQSSRYLVKRTGEKVFLECVQDMDHENMFWYRQDPGLGLRLIYFSYDVKMKEKGDIPEGYSVSREKKERFSLILESASTNQTSMYLCASSGPGQGGETQYFGPGTRLLVL.

This clonotype turned up a few times. This chain joins TRBV12-3 or TRBV12-4 and TRBJ1-1, with 8 bases lining up with TRBD1. The CDR3 runs to 14 residues. J was trimmed by 2 bases and V by 5 bases; bases with no gene match: 4. The CDR3 region has the DNA TGTGCCAGCAGTGACAGGGGCGTTAACACTGAAGCTTTCTTT. It is translated as CASSDRGVNTEAFF.

This clonotype came up a few times. This sequence joins TRBV28 and TRBJ1-5; D not resolved. CDR1 is MDHEN and CDR2 is SYDVKM in the germline V gene. The V and J ends lost 7 bases and 4 bases respectively, with 20 bases between them. CDR3 length: 16 residues. CDR3 amino acids: CASTSYRRTENQPQHF. DNA of the CDR3: TGTGCCAGCACCTCATATAGGCGGACCGAGAATCAGCCCCAGCATTTT.

The chain is built from TRBV12-3 or TRBV12-4 and TRBJ2-3; D unclear. This CDR3 contains 13 residues. V was pared by 5 bases and J by 2 bases, with 8 bases between. CDR3 sequence reads: CASSPIDTDTQYF. The DNA of the CDR3 is TGTGCCAGCAGTCCGATCGACACAGATACGCAGTATTTT.

This clonotype showed up just a few times. This chain links TRBV19 with TRBJ1-5; D is possibly TRBD1 (5 bases). Deletions cut 9 bases from V and 0 bases from J, with 12 bases between. Germline V gives CDR1 LNHDA, CDR2 SQIVND (reference sequence). There are 14 residues in the CDR3. CDR3 residues: CASRTIYSNQPQHF. CDR3 in DNA: TGTGCCAGCCGGACAATTTATAGCAATCAGCCCCAGCATTTT.

This clonotype was detected only a few times. The rearrangement links TRBV4-1 to TRBJ2-5, with 9 positions matching TRBD1. The CDR3 has 16 residues. The germline V gene encodes CDR1 MGHRA and CDR2 YSYEKL. J gave up 4 bases and V 4 bases, and 10 bases lay outside the gene matches. CDR3 sequence (DNA): TGCGCCAGCAGCCGACGCTGGACAGGGGAGGGAGAGACCCAGTACTTC. This codes for CASSRRWTGEGETQYF.

The rearrangement links TRBV29-1 to TRBJ1-1; TRBD1 is a possible D gene (5 bases). The germline gives CDR1 SQVTM, CDR2 ANQGSEA. V was trimmed by 3 bases and J by 3 bases, leaving 11 bases between them. CDR3 length equals 13 residues. The CDR3 DNA reads as TGCAGCGTTGAGCGGTCAGGGTACACTGAAGCTTTCTTT. It yields the protein CSVERSGYTEAFF. Full variable domain (outside the CDR3, taken from reference TRBV29-1 and TRBJ1-1): SAVISQKPSRDICQRGTSLTIQCQVDSQVTMMFWYRQQPGQSLTLIATANQGSEATYESGFVIDKFPISRPNLTFSTLTVSNMSPEDSSIYLCSVERSGYTEAFFGQGTRLTVV.

The chain employs TRBV20-1 and TRBJ2-1, with TRBD2 identical over 7 bases. The CDR3 runs 15 residues. From germline, CDR1 is DFQATT and CDR2 SNEGSKA (reference sequence). V shed 5 bases and J 4 bases; nucleotides not matched to a gene: 11. The CDR3 DNA follows: TGCAGTGCTTGTGCCTCTAGCGGTTATTACAATGAGCAGTTCTTC. Amino acids: CSACASSGYYNEQFF.

The V gene is TRBV2, the J gene TRBJ2-7; TRBD2 matches 11 bases. The V gene's germline CDR1 is SNHLY and CDR2 FYNNEI. V dropped 3 bases and J dropped 10; count of bases not matched to a gene: 11. The CDR3 loop spans 15 amino acids. This chain's CDR3 is CASSEGLAGGLAQYF. As DNA, the CDR3 is TGTGCCAGCAGTGAGGGTCTAGCGGGGGGCCTTGCCCAGTACTTC. The whole variable domain, remainder taken from reference TRBV2 and TRBJ2-7, is EPEVTQTPSHQVTQMGQEVILRCVPISNHLYFYWYRQILGQKVEFLVSFYNNEISEKSEIFDDQFSVERPDGSNFTLKIRSTKLEDSAMYFCASSEGLAGGLAQYFGPGTRLTVT.

The rearrangement uses TRBV24-1 and TRBJ2-7; no firm D call. Per germline, CDR1 KGHDR and CDR2 SFDVKD. The CDR3 is 14 amino acids. Trimming cost V 4 bases and J 4 bases, with 13 bases left between them. For the CDR3, the DNA is TGTGCCACCAGTGACCCCCGACCTCCTTACGAGCAGTACTTC. This gives the protein CATSDPRPPYEQYF.

The V call is TRBV11-2, the J call TRBJ2-5; 8 bases match TRBD1. The closer fit of TRBJ2-1 to the DNA end suggests the J call may be wrong. The CDR3 runs 15 residues. In germline, CDR1 is SGHAT, CDR2 FQNNGV. DNA of the CDR3: TGTGCCAGCAGCTTAGCGGACAGGGACCACAATGAGCAGTTCTTC. It translates to CASSLADRDHNEQFF.

This chain connects TRBV29-1 to TRBJ1-1, with unresolved D. The CDR3 is 12 residues long. Germline V lookup: CDR1 SQVTM, CDR2 ANQGSEA. Trimming cost V 2 bases and J 7 bases, with 11 bases left between them. The CDR3 sequence is CSVENDSFEAFF. The CDR3 region has the DNA TGCAGCGTTGAAAATGACTCCTTTGAAGCTTTCTTT.

This chain uses TRBV2 with TRBJ1-1; no clear D gene. The CDR3 sequence is 13 residues long. Germline V lookup: CDR1 SNHLY, CDR2 FYNNEI. Trimming took 4 bases from V and 11 from J, leaving 17 bases between them. CDR3: CASSVLASLGAFF. CDR3 nucleotide sequence: TGTGCCAGCAGTGTTCTCGCTAGCCTCGGGGCTTTCTTT. The full variable domain, rest sourced from reference TRBV2 and TRBJ1-1, is EPEVTQTPSHQVTQMGQEVILRCVPISNHLYFYWYRQILGQKVEFLVSFYNNEISEKSEIFDDQFSVERPDGSNFTLKIRSTKLEDSAMYFCASSVLASLGAFFGQGTRLTVV.

This clonotype was seen only a few times. J is TRBJ2-6 and V is TRBV3-1; 7 bases agree with TRBD1. Germline loops: CDR1 LGHDT, CDR2 YNNKEL (reference sequence). This CDR3 is 17 amino acids long. V shed 4 bases and J 2 bases; nucleotides not matched to a gene: 8. The CDR3 DNA is TGTGCCAGCAGCCCGGGACAGACTACTACTGGGGCCAACGTCCTGACTTTC. As protein: CASSPGQTTTGANVLTF. Full variable domain (remainder filled in from reference TRBV3-1 and TRBJ2-6): DTAVSQTPKYLVTQMGNDKSIKCEQNLGHDTMYWYKQDSKKFLKIMFSYNNKELIINETVPNRFSPKSPDKAHLNLHINSLELGDSAVYFCASSPGQTTTGANVLTFGAGSRLTVL.

This clonotype was recorded a few times. The chain combines TRBV12-3 or TRBV12-4 with TRBJ2-4; a weak D match, TRBD1 (5 bases). V lost 8 bases and J 1 base, leaving 9 bases between the germline ends. The CDR3 consists of 13 residues. The CDR3: CASGAWAKNIQYF. The CDR3 DNA sequence: TGTGCCAGCGGGGCCTGGGCCAAAAACATTCAGTACTTC.

This clonotype was observed many times. This chain's CDR3 is CSVTTGNQPQHF. The CDR3 DNA reads TGCAGCGTTACGACAGGAAATCAGCCCCAGCATTTT. The V and J genes are TRBV29-1 and TRBJ1-5; D may be TRBD1 (6 bases). V gave up 5 bases and J gave up 4 bases, with 9 bases separating them. The CDR3 contains 12 residues. Germline CDR1 SQVTM, CDR2 ANQGSEA.

This clonotype appeared a few times. This rearrangement joins TRBV20-1 to TRBJ1-1; D gene ambiguous. This CDR3 comprises 13 residues. Between the trimmed V and J ends, which lost 0 bases and 3 bases, there was a span of 8 bases. CDR1 is DFQATT, CDR2 SNEGSKA, per germline (reference sequence). CDR3 bases: TGCAGTGCTAGAGATCTTGCAGACACTGAAGCTTTCTTT. Encoded protein: CSARDLADTEAFF.